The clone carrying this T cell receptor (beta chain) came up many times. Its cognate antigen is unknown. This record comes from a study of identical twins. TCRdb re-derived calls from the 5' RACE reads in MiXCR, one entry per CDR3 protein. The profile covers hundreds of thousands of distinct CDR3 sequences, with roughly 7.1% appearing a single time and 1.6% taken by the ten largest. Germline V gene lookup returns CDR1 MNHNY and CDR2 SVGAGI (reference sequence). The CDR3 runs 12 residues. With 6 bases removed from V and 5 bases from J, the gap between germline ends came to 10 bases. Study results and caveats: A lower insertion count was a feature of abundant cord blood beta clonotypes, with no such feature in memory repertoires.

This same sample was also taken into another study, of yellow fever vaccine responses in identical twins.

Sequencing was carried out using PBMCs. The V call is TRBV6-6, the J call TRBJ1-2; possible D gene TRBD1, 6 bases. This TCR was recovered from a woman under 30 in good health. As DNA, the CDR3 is TGTGCCAGCAGAGAAGGGGGGTATGGCTACACCTTC. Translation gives CASREGGYGYTF.